The 26 T cell receptor beta chains given below trace back to one sample, sequenced in a study of cytomegalovirus exposure and HLA in healthy donors. PCR was performed using 60 Vbeta and 13 Jbeta primers. The protocol was immunoSEQ multiplex PCR, while the TCRdb copy is restricted to in-frame clones and leaves out a portion. The sample holds over 100,000 clones; almost 80% are singletons and the top ten take roughly 6%. Specimen: PBMCs. The receptors come from a man between 60 and 70 years old in good health and CMV-seropositive.

As for this clone: Other nucleotide sequences from this sample produce the same CDR3. The rearrangement links TRBV5-6 to TRBJ1-5, with D possibly matching TRBD1 (5 bases). V was cut by 2 bases and J by 0 bases, with 9 bases left in between. Germline CDR1 is SGHDT and CDR2 is YYEEEE. The CDR3 sequence is 15 residues long. Here the CDR3 DNA reads TGTGCCAGCAGCTTAGGGGCCTATAGCAATCAGCCCCAGCATTTT. Protein sequence: CASSLGAYSNQPQHF.

The chain uses TRBV6-1 and TRBJ1-1, with a possible D match to TRBD1 (5 bases). CDR1 MNHNS and CDR2 SASEGT come from the germline V gene. The V end was cut by 6 bases, the J end by 1 base, with 18 bases between. The CDR3 has 16 amino acids. Here the CDR3 DNA reads TGTGCCAGCAGCGAACATGGAGGGGATCCGAACACTGAAGCTTTCTTT. It translates to CASSEHGGDPNTEAFF.

This clone was counted between two and nine times. The J gene is TRBJ2-7, the V gene TRBV4-2; 8 bases map to TRBD1. J gave up 2 bases and V 1 base, and 1 base lay outside the gene matches. CDR1 and CDR2 (germline): LGHNA, YNFKEQ. The CDR3 contains 14 residues. This chain's CDR3 is CASSQGQGTYEQYF. CDR3 nucleotide sequence: TGTGCCAGCAGCCAAGGACAGGGGACCTACGAGCAGTACTTC.

The genes are TRBV19 and TRBJ1-6; D remains ambiguous. This CDR3 contains 13 residues. Trimming shortened V by 6 bases and J by 6 bases, and 9 bases separated the two germline ends. Looked up from germline, CDR1 is LNHDA and CDR2 is SQIVND (reference sequence). CDR3 DNA sequence: TGTGCCAGTAGGGCCAGTTCTAATTCACCCCTCCACTTT. Translated: CASRASSNSPLHF.

The V call is TRBV7-2, the J call TRBJ1-4, with D perhaps matching TRBD1 (6 bases). This CDR3 spans 14 amino acids. CDR1 and CDR2 from the germline V gene are SGHTA and FQGNSA. V was cut by 1 base and J by 8 bases, with 11 bases left in between. CDR3 loop: CASSLVEGGEKLFF. The CDR3 region has the DNA TGTGCCAGCAGCTTAGTCGAGGGGGGGGAAAAACTGTTTTTT.

The chain links TRBV5-1 to TRBJ2-3; 8 nucleotides line up with TRBD2. The V gene's germline CDR1 is SGHRS and CDR2 YFSETQ. The V and J ends lost 0 bases and 2 bases, in that order; junction bases with no gene match: 5. This CDR3 is built from 16 residues. This CDR3 is CASSLVPGGYTDTQYF. CDR3 DNA: TGCGCCAGCAGCTTGGTTCCGGGGGGGTACACAGATACGCAGTATTTT.

The chain carries TRBV25-1 and TRBJ2-5; 7 bases match TRBD1. V trimming: 1 base; J trimming: 0 bases; junction bases outside the gene matches: 2. Germline V gene sequence: CDR1 MGHDK, CDR2 SYGVNS. This CDR3 has 15 residues. CDR3 protein: CASSELGTDQETQYF. The CDR3 region has the DNA TGTGCCAGCAGTGAATTAGGGACAGACCAAGAGACCCAGTACTTC. The variable domain in full, with the rest retrieved from reference TRBV25-1 and TRBJ2-5, is EADIYQTPRYLVIGTGKKITLECSQTMGHDKMYWYQQDPGMELHLIHYSYGVNSTEKGDLSSESTVSRIRTEHFPLTLESARPSHTSQYLCASSELGTDQETQYFGPGTRLLVL.

V is TRBV7-9 and J is TRBJ1-2; D unclear. This CDR3 spans 13 amino acids. The germline V and J ends were trimmed by 4 bases and 5 bases, with 11 bases remaining between them. Germline CDR1 reads SEHNR; CDR2 reads FQNEAQ (reference sequence). CDR3: CASSSRRGYGYTF. CDR3 sequence (DNA): TGTGCCAGCAGCTCTCGTAGAGGGTATGGCTACACCTTC.

The J gene is TRBJ2-5, the V gene TRBV11-2, with TRBD1 matching over 11 bases. CDR3 length: 15 residues. Trimming removed 5 bases from V and 5 bases from J; junction bases left unmatched: 7. Germline V gives CDR1 SGHAT, CDR2 FQNNGV. The CDR3 nucleotides read TGTGCCAGCAGCCAGTGGACAGGGGGCTATGAGACCCAGTACTTC. This translates into CASSQWTGGYETQYF.

The CDR3: CASFNSGANVLTF. In DNA, the CDR3 is TGCGCCAGCTTTAACTCTGGGGCCAACGTCCTGACTTTC. V and J are TRBV5-1 and TRBJ2-6, with no clear D. Germline V gene lookup returns CDR1 SGHRS and CDR2 YFSETQ. V was cut by 7 bases and J by 0 bases, with 5 bases left in between. This CDR3 has 13 amino acids.

This clone came up a few times. The genes are TRBV19 and TRBJ2-7; 10 bases match TRBD2. The germline CDR1 and CDR2 sequences are LNHDA and SQIVND (reference sequence). Losses at the gene ends were 5 bases for V and 3 bases for J; bases not matched to a gene: 1. The CDR3 sequence is 13 residues long. The CDR3: CASSVAGGYEQYF. In DNA form, the CDR3 reads TGTGCCAGTAGTGTAGCGGGGGGCTACGAGCAGTACTTC. Variable domain in full (rest from reference TRBV19 and TRBJ2-7): DGGITQSPKYLFRKEGQNVTLSCEQNLNHDAMYWYRQDPGQGLRLIYYSQIVNDFQKGDIAEGYSVSREKKESFPLTVTSAQKNPTAFYLCASSVAGGYEQYFGPGTRLTVT.

This clone was counted a few times. The rearrangement uses TRBV5-5 and TRBJ2-1; 11 nucleotides match TRBD2. CDR3 length equals 15 residues. The V segment lost 2 bases and the J segment 3 bases; nucleotides outside the gene matches: 1. CDR1 SGHKS and CDR2 YYEKEE come from the germline V gene (reference sequence). The CDR3 loop reads CASSFGLAGYNEQFF. The CDR3, as DNA: TGTGCCAGCAGCTTTGGACTAGCGGGCTACAATGAGCAGTTCTTC.

The CDR3 reads CASSLSDRTNFEAFF. The DNA of the CDR3 is TGTGCCAGCAGCTTAAGTGACAGGACGAATTTTGAAGCTTTCTTT. This chain joins TRBV7-9 and TRBJ1-1; the D gene is possibly TRBD1 (6 bases). Trimming pared 2 bases from V and 7 bases from J, leaving 17 bases between. This CDR3 comprises 15 residues. CDR1 is SEHNR, CDR2 FQNEAQ, per germline (reference sequence).

The chain recombines TRBV11-2 with TRBJ2-3; no clear D. This CDR3 has 14 residues. Looked up from germline, CDR1 is SGHAT and CDR2 is FQNNGV. V shed 0 bases and J shed 3 bases, with 7 bases lying between them. CDR3 loop: CASSLDQQTDTQYF. As DNA, the CDR3 is TGTGCCAGCAGCTTAGATCAACAAACAGATACGCAGTATTTT.

J is TRBJ1-6 and V is TRBV7-8; 9 bases map to TRBD1. The junction had 4 bases not matched to a gene; V was cut back by 0 bases and J by 7 bases. Germline V gene data show CDR1 as SGHVS and CDR2 as FQNEAQ. The CDR3 has 16 residues. In DNA, the CDR3 is TGTGCCAGCAGCTTAGCACAGGGGGCGGTGAATTCACCCCTCCACTTT. It is translated as CASSLAQGAVNSPLHF. Drawing the rest from reference TRBV7-8 and TRBJ1-6, the complete variable domain is GAGVSQSPRYKVAKRGQDVALRCDPISGHVSLFWYQQALGQGPEFLTYFQNEAQLDKSGLPSDRFFAERPEGSVSTLKIQRTQQEDSAVYLCASSLAQGAVNSPLHFGNGTRLTVT.

The genes are TRBV6-4 and TRBJ2-3; D remains unclear. The CDR3 is 13 amino acids. The V and J ends lost 3 bases and 0 bases respectively, with 4 bases between them. Germline loops: CDR1 MRHNA, CDR2 SNTAGT. The CDR3 protein is CASSEASTDTQYF. DNA of the CDR3: TGTGCCAGCAGTGAAGCTAGCACAGATACGCAGTATTTT.

The chain uses TRBV10-2 and TRBJ1-1; 7 nucleotides agree with TRBD1. J gave up 3 bases and V 3 bases, and 7 bases lay outside the gene matches. The CDR3 length is 15 residues. CDR1 is WSHSY, CDR2 SAAADI, per germline. CDR3 DNA sequence: TGCGCCAGCAGTGATAAGGGGGCGGGTTACACTGAAGCTTTCTTT. Amino acids: CASSDKGAGYTEAFF.

This clone was detected only a few times. The chain combines TRBV29-1 with TRBJ2-2, with 11 nucleotides matching TRBD2. The CDR3 length is 15 residues. Germline V CDR1 and CDR2: SQVTM, ANQGSEA. J was trimmed by 4 bases and V by 6 bases; bases with no gene match: 7. CDR3 sequence: CSVALAGATTGELFF. CDR3 DNA: TGCAGCGTCGCACTAGCGGGGGCTACCACCGGGGAGCTGTTTTTT.

CDR3 sequence (DNA): TGTGCCAGCACCCGAAGTGAGGCTTTCTATGGCTACACCTTC. It specifies CASTRSEAFYGYTF. The V and J genes are TRBV11-2 and TRBJ1-2; D call uncertain. V shed 7 bases and J shed 4 bases, with 16 bases lying between them. The CDR3 is 14 amino acids. The germline V gene has CDR1 SGHAT and CDR2 FQNNGV.

V and J are TRBV4-2 and TRBJ2-3; D is perhaps TRBD1 (5 bases). Germline assignment: CDR1 LGHNA and CDR2 YNFKEQ. This CDR3 is 17 amino acids long. Trimming removed 1 base from V and 4 bases from J, with 18 bases in between. The CDR3 region is CASSQGGLQVWADTQYF. CDR3 in DNA: TGTGCCAGCAGCCAAGGGGGATTACAGGTCTGGGCAGATACGCAGTATTTT.

This chain links TRBV7-8 with TRBJ2-7, with D possibly TRBD2 on 5 matching bases. Trimming shortened V by 2 bases and J by 7 bases, and 9 bases separated the two germline ends. This CDR3 spans 12 amino acids. Per the germline V gene, CDR1 is SGHVS and CDR2 is FQNEAQ. The CDR3 DNA follows: TGTGCCAGCAGCTTAAGGCCGGGGGAGCAGTACTTC. Translation gives CASSLRPGEQYF.

This clone was observed a single time. The chain links TRBV4-2 to TRBJ1-3; 11 bases are shared with TRBD1. CDR3 size: 17 residues. V lost 4 bases and J lost 2; bases outside the gene matches: 7. Germline V gives CDR1 LGHNA, CDR2 YNFKEQ. CDR3 in amino acids: CASSLGTGGLTGNTIYF. The CDR3 DNA follows: TGTGCCAGCAGCCTCGGGACAGGGGGTCTCACTGGAAACACCATATATTTT.

This clone came up once. The V call is TRBV11-2, the J call TRBJ2-1, with 8 bases aligning to TRBD2. Losses at the gene ends were 0 bases for V and 15 bases for J; bases not matched to a gene: 7. CDR3 length equals 13 residues. CDR1 is SGHAT, CDR2 FQNNGV, per germline. The CDR3 sequence: CASSLDSSGGLFF. The CDR3 region has the DNA TGTGCCAGCAGCTTAGATTCCTCGGGGGGGCTGTTCTTC. Complete variable domain (other parts from reference TRBV11-2 and TRBJ2-1): EAGVAQSPRYKIIEKRQSVAFWCNPISGHATLYWYQQILGQGPKLLIQFQNNGVVDDSQLPKDRFSAERLKGVDSTLKIQPAKLEDSAVYLCASSLDSSGGLFFGPGTRLTVL.

The rearrangement links TRBV19 to TRBJ1-5; 7 bases are a match to TRBD1. The germline V gene encodes CDR1 LNHDA and CDR2 SQIVND (reference sequence). J gave up 0 bases and V 9 bases, and 14 bases lay outside the gene matches. CDR3 size: 17 residues. The CDR3 nucleotides are TGTGCCAGGAAACCGGGACAGCGCCCTTATAGCAATCAGCCCCAGCATTTT. Protein product: CARKPGQRPYSNQPQHF.

The chain uses TRBV6-5 and TRBJ2-5, with TRBD2 as a possible D gene (7 bases). Trimming took 11 bases from V and 4 from J, leaving 14 bases between them. Germline V gene lookup returns CDR1 MNHEY and CDR2 SVGAGI. The CDR3 is made up of 12 amino acids. The DNA of the CDR3 is TGTGCCGGCGGGGGCACCAGAGAGACCCAGTACTTC. Translated, it gives CAGGGTRETQYF.

The chain carries TRBV5-1 and TRBJ2-1, with a possible D match to TRBD2 (6 bases). V shed 8 bases and J shed 0 bases, with 15 bases lying between them. CDR3 size: 15 residues. Germline-derived CDR1 and CDR2 are SGHRS and YFSETQ. Written as DNA, the CDR3 is TGCGCCAGTAATATTATGGGACTCTCCTACAATGAGCAGTTCTTC. Residues: CASNIMGLSYNEQFF.